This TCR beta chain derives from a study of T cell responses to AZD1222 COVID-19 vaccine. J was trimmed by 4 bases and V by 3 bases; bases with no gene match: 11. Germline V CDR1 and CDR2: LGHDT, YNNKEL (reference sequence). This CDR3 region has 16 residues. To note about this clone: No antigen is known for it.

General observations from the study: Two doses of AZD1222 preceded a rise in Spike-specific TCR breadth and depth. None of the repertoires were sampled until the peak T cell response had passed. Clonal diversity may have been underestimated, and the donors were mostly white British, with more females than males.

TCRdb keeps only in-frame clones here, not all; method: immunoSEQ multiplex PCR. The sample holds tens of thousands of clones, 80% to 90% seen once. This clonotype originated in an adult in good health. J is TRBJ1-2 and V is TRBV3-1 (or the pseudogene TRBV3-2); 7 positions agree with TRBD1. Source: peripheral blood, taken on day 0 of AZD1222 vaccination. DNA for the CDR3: TGTGCCAGCAGCCAGGGACAGTTTGCCGCCGCCTATGGCTACACCTTC. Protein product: CASSQGQFAAAYGYTF.